The T cell receptor (beta chain) under discussion was sequenced for a study of shared clonotypes between healthy human individuals. Overall study: Each donor's CD4 naive and CD4 memory cells filled three plates apiece, CD8 naive two, and CD8 memory one. Study conclusions and caveats: Only blood was sampled; tissue repertoires likely differ. Some clonotypes were shared by all four sorted-subset donors, while others were not shared. The non-shared ones had lower generation probabilities than the shared ones.

A word on this clone: Its specificity is not known.

Clones were sequenced by immunoSEQ multiplex PCR, and TCRdb holds only the in-frame ones, with some missing. The repertoire holds about 2.1 million clones, just under 95% seen once, with more than 1.5% in the top ten. Positive CCR7 selection of CD45RO-negative cells yielded the naive CD8 cells, and terminally differentiated effector memory CD45RA+ cells were excluded. V lost 6 bases, J lost 3 bases, and 15 bases stayed unmatched. Germline CDR1 reads MNHEY; CDR2 reads SMNVEV (reference sequence). The CDR3 has 18 residues. The sequenced sample consisted of naive CD8+ T cells from PBMCs. This TCR came from a man between 18 and 35 years old in good health. Some clones in this sample may be carry-over from other donors' samples. V gene TRBV27 combines with J gene TRBJ2-5, with 11 bases lining up with TRBD1. The CDR3: CASRPDRGRREKKETQYF. CDR3 DNA sequence: TGTGCCAGCAGACCGGACAGGGGGCGCCGGGAAAAAAAAGAGACCCAGTACTTC.